The sequence of this T cell receptor beta chain was determined in a study of blood T cells in healthy people across ages. Only a few counts were recorded for this clonotype. Its antigen is currently unknown. The J segment lost 2 bases and the V segment lost 3 bases, leaving 1 base of the junction unmatched. CDR1 SGHTA and CDR2 FQGNSA come from the germline V gene. CDR3 length equals 15 residues. Broader study findings: Roughly linearly, TCR beta diversity per million T cells fell as age increased.

It was with a sample-barcoded 5' primer and a J-beta primer mix that a second PCR of roughly 7 to 12 cycles was run. Each cDNA molecule was tagged by a template-switch adaptor with 12 random nucleotides. MiXCR, applied by TCRdb to the 5' RACE reads, yields one record per CDR3 protein. The sample holds about 1 million distinct CDR3 sequences, approximately 25% seen once. In addition, the sample was reused for a study of T cells of mothers and their children.

The rearrangement uses TRBV7-2 and TRBJ2-3, with 11 bases lining up with TRBD2. What was sequenced was blood. This receptor was obtained from a girl aged 2-10 years in good health. The CDR3 here is CASSFSGGATDTQYF. The CDR3 bases are TGTGCCAGCAGCTTTAGCGGGGGGGCCACAGATACGCAGTATTTT.